Presented here are 15 T cell receptor beta chains from one specimen sequenced in a study of high-grade serous ovarian cancer treatment subgroups. Sequencing used immunoSEQ multiplex PCR; TCRdb keeps in-frame clones, though not all of them. The sample holds 4,500 to 5,000 clones, roughly 69% seen once. Tumor tissue was taken before any definitive surgery or chemotherapy was given. Sample: tumor tissue. The receptors were sampled from a human donor with high-grade serous ovarian cancer.

The genes are TRBV30 and TRBJ1-1; tentatively, D is TRBD1 (6 bases). There are 14 residues in the CDR3. V was trimmed by 4 bases and J by 5 bases, leaving 17 bases between them. From germline, CDR1 is GTSNPN and CDR2 SVGIG (reference sequence). The CDR3 protein is CAWILYSRGTEAFF. CDR3 sequence (DNA): TGTGCCTGGATATTGTATTCGAGGGGGACTGAAGCTTTCTTT.

The chain combines TRBV11-2 with TRBJ2-1, with 13 bases matching TRBD2. There are 15 residues in the CDR3. Trimming took 4 bases from V and 8 from J; bases not matched to a gene: 5. Germline V CDR1 and CDR2: SGHAT, FQNNGV. The CDR3 DNA reads as TGTGCCAGCAGCTGGGGACTAGCGGGGAGGGATGAGCAGTTCTTC. Its translation is CASSWGLAGRDEQFF.

The chain carries TRBV19 and TRBJ1-5; D is ambiguous. Trimming removed 3 bases at V and 4 bases at J, with 13 bases between. The CDR3 length is 15 residues. Germline V lookup: CDR1 LNHDA, CDR2 SQIVND (reference sequence). The CDR3 coding sequence is TGTGCCAGTAGTATGAGGGCGGCTATTAATCAGCCCCAGCATTTT. Its protein product is CASSMRAAINQPQHF.

In its sample, this clone ranks as medium-sized. The chain has TRBV5-1 and TRBJ1-1; D gene ambiguous. Germline assignment: CDR1 SGHRS and CDR2 YFSETQ. CDR3 length equals 15 residues. V was clipped by 4 bases and J by 2 bases, with 15 bases between them. CDR3 protein: CASSGGSYTNTEAFF. CDR3 nucleotide sequence: TGCGCCAGCAGCGGTGGCTCGTACACCAACACTGAAGCTTTCTTT.

This chain joins TRBV28 and TRBJ2-6, with no clear D. With 3 bases removed from V and 1 base from J, the gap between germline ends came to 4 bases. Germline V gives CDR1 MDHEN, CDR2 SYDVKM. This CDR3 is 14 amino acids long. The CDR3 sequence: CASSLQSGANVLTF. For the CDR3, the DNA is TGTGCCAGCAGTTTGCAGTCTGGGGCCAACGTCCTGACTTTC.

J is TRBJ2-7 and V is TRBV27; D perhaps matches TRBD2 (6 bases). Trimming cost V 3 bases and J 0 bases, with 12 bases left between them. The CDR3 sequence is 15 residues long. Germline V gene sequence: CDR1 MNHEY, CDR2 SMNVEV (reference sequence). The chain's CDR3 is CASSFEWGDSYEQYF. The CDR3 region has the DNA TGTGCCAGCAGTTTTGAATGGGGGGACTCCTACGAGCAGTACTTC.

V gene TRBV5-8 combines with J gene TRBJ2-5; D possibly matches TRBD1 or TRBD2 (5 bases each). Germline-derived CDR1 and CDR2 are SGHTS and YDEGEE. This CDR3 is 13 amino acids long. Trimming removed 2 bases from V and 11 bases from J, with 16 bases in between. The CDR3 here is CASSFGQGREQYF. The CDR3 region has the DNA TGTGCCAGCAGCTTCGGTCAGGGTAGGGAGCAGTACTTC.

The sample holds a few counts of this clone. CDR3 in amino acids: CSVVAGTGGTEAFF. In nucleotides, the CDR3 is TGCAGCGTTGTTGCGGGGACAGGGGGCACTGAAGCTTTCTTT. V is TRBV29-1 and J is TRBJ1-1; 11 bases agree with TRBD1. Trimming removed 4 bases from V and 4 bases from J; junction bases left unmatched: 5. CDR3 length: 14 amino acids. Germline V gene sequence: CDR1 SQVTM, CDR2 ANQGSEA.

The V gene is TRBV28, the J gene TRBJ1-5, with D tentatively TRBD1 (6 bases). The CDR3 contains 15 residues. Germline CDR1 is MDHEN and CDR2 is SYDVKM. V was pared by 5 bases and J by 5 bases, with 16 bases between. This CDR3 reads CASSPEGEGYQPQHF. CDR3 coding DNA: TGTGCCAGCAGTCCCGAGGGGGAAGGGTATCAGCCCCAGCATTTT.

The V gene is TRBV6-5, the J gene TRBJ1-5; D call uncertain. V was trimmed by 3 bases and J by 3 bases, leaving 9 bases between them. Germline CDR1 and CDR2: MNHEY and SVGAGI. This CDR3 spans 14 amino acids. CDR3 residues: CASSYGQYNQPQHF. Written as DNA, the CDR3 is TGTGCCAGCAGTTATGGGCAATACAATCAGCCCCAGCATTTT.

The table lists this clone with a count of one. The chain joins TRBV15 to TRBJ2-1; possibly TRBD2 for D (5 bases). This CDR3 region has 15 residues. Germline-derived CDR1 and CDR2 are LNHNV and YYDKDF (reference sequence). V was cut by 7 bases and J by 6 bases, with 19 bases left in between. CDR3 in amino acids: CATTHPPEGVNEQFF. In nucleotides, the CDR3 is TGTGCCACCACCCACCCTCCCGAGGGAGTCAATGAGCAGTTCTTC.

The chain's CDR3 is CAWSQSGGGYTIYF. CDR3 in DNA: TGTGCCTGGAGCCAATCCGGGGGAGGCTACACCATATATTTT. This sequence joins TRBV30 and TRBJ1-3; perhaps TRBD1 as D (5 bases). CDR3 length: 14 residues. Germline-derived CDR1 and CDR2 are GTSNPN and SVGIG (reference sequence). Between the trimmed V and J ends, which lost 3 bases and 8 bases, there was a span of 17 bases.

The chain couples TRBV11-2 to TRBJ1-1; the D is unclear. The CDR3 length is 15 residues. V dropped 1 base and J dropped 8 bases, with 17 bases sitting between them. The germline CDR1 and CDR2 sequences are SGHAT and FQNNGV. CDR3 protein: CASSLVRALGREAFF. Here the CDR3 DNA reads TGTGCCAGCAGCTTAGTACGGGCACTAGGCAGAGAAGCTTTCTTT.

V gene TRBV6-5 combines with J gene TRBJ1-3; D remains ambiguous. V was shortened by 8 bases and J by 2 bases, with 10 bases between the two germline ends. Germline V CDR1 and CDR2: MNHEY, SVGAGI. CDR3 size: 13 residues. The CDR3 nucleotides are TGTGCCAGCTCATTCCTGCCTGGAAACACCATATATTTT. This encodes CASSFLPGNTIYF.

The chain is built from TRBV28 and TRBJ1-2, with 10 bases fitting TRBD1. Per the germline V gene, CDR1 is MDHEN and CDR2 is SYDVKM. With 0 bases clipped from V and 1 base from J, the junction kept 8 bases outside the gene matches. This CDR3 contains 18 residues. The CDR3 spells CASSLWGDRGQYNYGYTF. The DNA for the CDR3 is TGTGCCAGCAGTTTATGGGGTGACAGGGGGCAGTATAACTATGGCTACACCTTC.